This T cell receptor (beta chain) comes out of a study of human T cells and chemical hapten exposure. TCRdb redid the calling of the RACE reads with MiXCR, one entry per CDR3 protein. The table records about 340,000 distinct CDR3 sequences, under 9% of them present only once. At least ten counts were recorded for this clonotype. The time point was: patch test 1, 2 weeks after DPC sensitization. Treatment: therapeutic diphenylcyclopropenone sensitization with weekly scalp DPC. Germline lookup yields CDR1 LGHDT and CDR2 YNNKEL (reference sequence). The ends were cut back, 1 base at V and 0 bases at J, with 6 bases in the middle. This CDR3 has 15 amino acids.

J is TRBJ2-2 and V is TRBV3-1; the D gene is possibly TRBD2 (6 bases). This clonotype originated in a woman aged 18-29 years with alopecia areata. Some clones in this sample may be carry-over from other donors' samples. The material sequenced was whole blood, taken in connection with sensitization to the hapten diphenylcyclopropenone (DPC). This CDR3 reads CASSQAGANTGELFF. CDR3 nucleotide sequence: TGTGCCAGCAGCCAAGCGGGGGCGAACACCGGGGAGCTGTTTTTT.